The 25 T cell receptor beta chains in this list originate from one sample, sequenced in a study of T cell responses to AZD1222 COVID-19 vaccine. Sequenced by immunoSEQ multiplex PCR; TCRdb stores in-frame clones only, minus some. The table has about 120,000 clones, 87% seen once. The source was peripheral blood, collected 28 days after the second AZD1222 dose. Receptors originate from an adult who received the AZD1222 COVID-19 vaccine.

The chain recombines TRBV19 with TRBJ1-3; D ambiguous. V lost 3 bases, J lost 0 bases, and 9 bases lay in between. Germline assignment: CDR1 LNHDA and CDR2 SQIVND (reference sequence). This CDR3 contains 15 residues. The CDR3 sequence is CASSIVTFSGNTIYF. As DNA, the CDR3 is TGTGCCAGTAGTATCGTCACCTTCTCTGGAAACACCATATATTTT. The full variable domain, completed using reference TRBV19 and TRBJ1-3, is DGGITQSPKYLFRKEGQNVTLSCEQNLNHDAMYWYRQDPGQGLRLIYYSQIVNDFQKGDIAEGYSVSREKKESFPLTVTSAQKNPTAFYLCASSIVTFSGNTIYFGEGSWLTVV.

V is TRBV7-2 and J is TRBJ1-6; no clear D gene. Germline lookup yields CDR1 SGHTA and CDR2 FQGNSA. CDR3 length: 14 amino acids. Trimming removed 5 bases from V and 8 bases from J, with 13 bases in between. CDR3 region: CASSPKTGYSPLHF. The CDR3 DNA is TGTGCCAGCAGCCCGAAGACGGGGTATTCACCCCTCCACTTT.

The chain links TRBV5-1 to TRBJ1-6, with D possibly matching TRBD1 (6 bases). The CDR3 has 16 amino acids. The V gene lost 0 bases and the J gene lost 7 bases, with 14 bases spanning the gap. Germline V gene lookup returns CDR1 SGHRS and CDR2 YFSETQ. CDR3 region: CASSLEDSTSNSPLHF. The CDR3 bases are TGCGCCAGCAGCTTGGAGGACAGTACCAGCAATTCACCCCTCCACTTT.

The CDR3 nucleotides read TGTGCCAGAGGGGGACAGGGGCACCAGCCCCAGCATTTT. The encoded protein is CARGGQGHQPQHF. This chain joins TRBV12-3 or TRBV12-4 and TRBJ1-5, with 10 bases fitting TRBD1. Trimming took 9 bases from V and 7 from J; bases not matched to a gene: 6. The CDR3 totals 13 residues.

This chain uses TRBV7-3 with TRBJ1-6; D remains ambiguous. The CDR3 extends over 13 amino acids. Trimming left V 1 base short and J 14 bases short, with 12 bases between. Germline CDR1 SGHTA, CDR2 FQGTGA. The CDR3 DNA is TGTGCCAGCAGCTTAAGTGCCGCGTCTTCCCTCCACTTT. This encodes CASSLSAASSLHF. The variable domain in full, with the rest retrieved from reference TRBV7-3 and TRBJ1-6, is GAGVSQTPSNKVTEKGKYVELRCDPISGHTALYWYRQSLGQGPEFLIYFQGTGAADDSGLPNDRFFAVRPEGSVSTLKIQRTERGDSAVYLCASSLSAASSLHFGNGTRLTVT.

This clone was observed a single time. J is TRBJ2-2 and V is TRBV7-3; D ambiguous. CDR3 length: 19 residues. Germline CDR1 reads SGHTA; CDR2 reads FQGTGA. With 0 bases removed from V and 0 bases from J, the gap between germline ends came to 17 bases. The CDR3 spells CASSLTPSHGVSNTGELFF. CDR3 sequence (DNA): TGTGCCAGCAGCTTAACGCCCAGTCATGGGGTATCGAACACCGGGGAGCTGTTTTTT.

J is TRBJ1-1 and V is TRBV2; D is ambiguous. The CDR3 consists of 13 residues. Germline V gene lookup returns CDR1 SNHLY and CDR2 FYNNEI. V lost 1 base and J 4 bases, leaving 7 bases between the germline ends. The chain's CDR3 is CASSEVRGTEAFF. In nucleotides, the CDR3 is TGTGCCAGCAGTGAAGTGCGAGGCACTGAAGCTTTCTTT.

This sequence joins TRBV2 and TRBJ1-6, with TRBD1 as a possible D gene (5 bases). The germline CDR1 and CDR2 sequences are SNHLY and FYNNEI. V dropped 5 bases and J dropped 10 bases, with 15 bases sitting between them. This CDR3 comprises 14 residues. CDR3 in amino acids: CASSFGGEWSPLHF. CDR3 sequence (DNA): TGTGCCAGCAGTTTCGGAGGGGAATGGTCACCCCTCCACTTT. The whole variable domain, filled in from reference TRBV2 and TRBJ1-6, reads EPEVTQTPSHQVTQMGQEVILRCVPISNHLYFYWYRQILGQKVEFLVSFYNNEISEKSEIFDDQFSVERPDGSNFTLKIRSTKLEDSAMYFCASSFGGEWSPLHFGNGTRLTVT.

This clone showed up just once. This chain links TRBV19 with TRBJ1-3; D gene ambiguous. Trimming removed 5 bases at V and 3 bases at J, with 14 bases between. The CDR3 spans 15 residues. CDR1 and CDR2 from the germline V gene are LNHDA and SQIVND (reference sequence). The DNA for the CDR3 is TGTGCCAGTAGTCCCCAGTGGGAGTTTGGAAACACCATATATTTT. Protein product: CASSPQWEFGNTIYF.

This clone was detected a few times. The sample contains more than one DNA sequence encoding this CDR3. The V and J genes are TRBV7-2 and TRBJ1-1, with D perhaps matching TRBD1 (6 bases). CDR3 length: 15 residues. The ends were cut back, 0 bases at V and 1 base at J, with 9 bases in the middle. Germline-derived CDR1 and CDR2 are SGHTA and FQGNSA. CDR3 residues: CASSLATGSNTEAFF. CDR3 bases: TGTGCCAGCAGCTTAGCGACAGGATCGAACACTGAAGCTTTCTTT.

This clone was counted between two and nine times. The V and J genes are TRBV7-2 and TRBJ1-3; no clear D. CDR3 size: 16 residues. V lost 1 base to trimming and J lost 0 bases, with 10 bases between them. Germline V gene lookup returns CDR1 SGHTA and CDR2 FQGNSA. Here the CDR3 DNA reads TGTGCCAGCAGCTTAGTGCAGAGAAGCTCTGGAAACACCATATATTTT. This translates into CASSLVQRSSGNTIYF.

The CDR3: CASSGEHTEFNEQFF. The DNA for the CDR3 is TGTGCCAGCAGCGGGGAACACACGGAGTTCAATGAGCAGTTCTTC. This sequence joins TRBV11-3 and TRBJ2-1; D remains ambiguous. The V end was cut by 5 bases, the J end by 6 bases, with 17 bases between. The CDR3 extends over 15 amino acids. Germline V gene data show CDR1 as SGHNT and CDR2 as YENEEA.

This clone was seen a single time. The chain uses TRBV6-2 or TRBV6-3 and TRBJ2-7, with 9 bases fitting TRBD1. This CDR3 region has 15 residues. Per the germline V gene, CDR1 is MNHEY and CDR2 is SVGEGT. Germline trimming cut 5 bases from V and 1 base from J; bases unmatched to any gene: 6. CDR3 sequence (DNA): TGTGCCAGCAGTACCGGGACAGGGTCGTCCTACGAGCAGTACTTC. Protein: CASSTGTGSSYEQYF.

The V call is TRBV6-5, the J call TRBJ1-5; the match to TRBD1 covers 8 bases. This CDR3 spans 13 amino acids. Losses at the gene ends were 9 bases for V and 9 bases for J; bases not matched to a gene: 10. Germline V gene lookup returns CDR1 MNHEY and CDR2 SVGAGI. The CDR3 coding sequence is TGTGCCAGTAGCGGACAGGGAGGACTGCCCCAGCATTTT. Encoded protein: CASSGQGGLPQHF.

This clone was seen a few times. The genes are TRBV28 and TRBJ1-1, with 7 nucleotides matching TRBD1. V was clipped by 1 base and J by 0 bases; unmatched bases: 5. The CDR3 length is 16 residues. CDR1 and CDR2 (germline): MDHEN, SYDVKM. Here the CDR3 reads CASSLLAGGLNTEAFF. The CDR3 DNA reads TGTGCCAGCAGTTTATTGGCAGGGGGTCTGAACACTGAAGCTTTCTTT.

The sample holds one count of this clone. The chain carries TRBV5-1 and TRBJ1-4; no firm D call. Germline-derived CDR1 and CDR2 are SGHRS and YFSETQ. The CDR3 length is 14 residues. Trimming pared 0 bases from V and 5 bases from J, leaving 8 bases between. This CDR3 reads CASSLGHENEKLFF. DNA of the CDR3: TGCGCCAGCAGCTTGGGACACGAAAATGAAAAACTGTTTTTT.

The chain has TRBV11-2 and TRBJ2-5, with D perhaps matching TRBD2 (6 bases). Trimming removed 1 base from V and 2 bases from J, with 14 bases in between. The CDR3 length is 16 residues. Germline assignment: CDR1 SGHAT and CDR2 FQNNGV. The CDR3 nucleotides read TGTGCCAGCAGCTTAGGTGGTAGCGGTCGACAAGAGACCCAGTACTTC. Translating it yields CASSLGGSGRQETQYF.

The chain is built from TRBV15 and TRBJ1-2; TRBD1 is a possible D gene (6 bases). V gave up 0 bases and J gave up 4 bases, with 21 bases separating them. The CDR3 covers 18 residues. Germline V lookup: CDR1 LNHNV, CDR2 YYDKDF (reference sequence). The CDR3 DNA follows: TGTGCCACCAGCAGAGATCCCGAAGGGGGTTCACCCGTCTATGGCTACACCTTC. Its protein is CATSRDPEGGSPVYGYTF. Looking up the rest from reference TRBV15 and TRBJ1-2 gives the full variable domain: DAMVIQNPRYQVTQFGKPVTLSCSQTLNHNVMYWYQQKSSQAPKLLFHYYDKDFNNEADTPDNFQSRRPNTSFCFLDIRSPGLGDTAMYLCATSRDPEGGSPVYGYTFGSGTRLTVV.

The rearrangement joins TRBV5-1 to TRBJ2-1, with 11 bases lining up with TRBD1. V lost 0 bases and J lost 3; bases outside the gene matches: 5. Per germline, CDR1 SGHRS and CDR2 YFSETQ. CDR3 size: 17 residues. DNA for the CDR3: TGCGCCAGCAGCTTGGGGTCCGGGACAGGGGGCTACAATGAGCAGTTCTTC. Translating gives CASSLGSGTGGYNEQFF.

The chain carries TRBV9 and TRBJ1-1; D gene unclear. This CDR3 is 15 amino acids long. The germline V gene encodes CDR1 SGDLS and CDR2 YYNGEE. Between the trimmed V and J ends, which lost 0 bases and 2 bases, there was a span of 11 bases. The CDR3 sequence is CASSVGIDLNTEAFF. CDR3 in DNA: TGTGCCAGCAGCGTAGGTATTGACCTCAACACTGAAGCTTTCTTT.

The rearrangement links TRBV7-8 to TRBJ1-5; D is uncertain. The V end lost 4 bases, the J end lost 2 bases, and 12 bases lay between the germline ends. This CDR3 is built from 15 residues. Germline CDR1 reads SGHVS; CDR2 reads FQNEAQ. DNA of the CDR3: TGTGCCAGCAGCTCCTCCGATTGGGGCAATCAGCCCCAGCATTTT. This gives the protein CASSSSDWGNQPQHF.

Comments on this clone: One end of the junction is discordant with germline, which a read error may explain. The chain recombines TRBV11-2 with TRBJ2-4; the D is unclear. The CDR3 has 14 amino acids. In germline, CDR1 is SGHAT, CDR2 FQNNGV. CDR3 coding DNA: TGTGCCAGCAGCCTAGACCTAGCCAAAAACATTCAGTACTTC. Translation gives CASSLDLAKNIQYF.

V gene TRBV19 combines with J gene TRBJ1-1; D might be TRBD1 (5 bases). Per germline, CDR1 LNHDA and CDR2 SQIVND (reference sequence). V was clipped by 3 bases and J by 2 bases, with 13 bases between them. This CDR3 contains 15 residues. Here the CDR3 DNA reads TGTGCCAGTAGTATGCGTACAGGACCCAACACTGAAGCTTTCTTT. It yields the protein CASSMRTGPNTEAFF.

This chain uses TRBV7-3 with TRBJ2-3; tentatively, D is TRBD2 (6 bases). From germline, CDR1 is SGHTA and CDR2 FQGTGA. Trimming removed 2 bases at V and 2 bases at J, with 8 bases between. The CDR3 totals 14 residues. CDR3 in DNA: TGTGCCAGCAGCTTAGGAGGGGCCACAGATACGCAGTATTTT. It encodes CASSLGGATDTQYF. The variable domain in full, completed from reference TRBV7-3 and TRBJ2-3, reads GAGVSQTPSNKVTEKGKYVELRCDPISGHTALYWYRQSLGQGPEFLIYFQGTGAADDSGLPNDRFFAVRPEGSVSTLKIQRTERGDSAVYLCASSLGGATDTQYFGPGTRLTVL.

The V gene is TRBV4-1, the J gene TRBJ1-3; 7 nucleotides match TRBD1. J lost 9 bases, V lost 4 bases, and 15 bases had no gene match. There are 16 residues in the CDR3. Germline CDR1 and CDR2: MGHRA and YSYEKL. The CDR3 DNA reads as TGCGCCAGCAGCCCAGGACCGGGACAGCGAACCGGCACCATATATTTT. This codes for CASSPGPGQRTGTIYF.